The clone carrying this TCR beta chain was counted at least ten times. The target antigen is unknown. Unique molecular identifiers were added to individual cDNA molecules. MiXCR, applied by TCRdb to the 5' RACE reads, yields one record per CDR3 protein. The sample gives roughly 100,000 distinct CDR3 sequences, 10% to 15% of which show up once; about 6% is in the top ten. Trimming pared 1 base from V and 2 bases from J, leaving 4 bases between. CDR3 length: 13 amino acids. Germline values: CDR1 SEHNR, CDR2 FQNEAQ (reference sequence). This record belongs to a study of early T cells in non-severe SARS-CoV-2 infection. The overall study: Alpha and beta chains were unpaired, from unsorted whole-blood bulk RNA.

Study-level points and caveats: Anti-spike CD8 responses were favored by VDJdb matching, which missed private and CD4 specificities.

The sample was whole blood. The rearrangement joins TRBV7-9 to TRBJ2-3; no firm D call. The TCR sequence derives from an adult who was a healthcare worker with PCR-confirmed SARS-CoV-2 infection or an uninfected control (not recorded which). Here the CDR3 DNA reads TGTGCCAGCAGCTTAGGAACCACAGATACGCAGTATTTT. Encoded protein: CASSLGTTDTQYF. Supplemented by reference TRBV7-9 and TRBJ2-3, the full variable domain reads DTGVSQNPRHKITKRGQNVTFRCDPISEHNRLYWYRQTLGQGPEFLTYFQNEAQLEKSRLLSDRFSAERPKGSFSTLEIQRTEQGDSAMYLCASSLGTTDTQYFGPGTRLTVL.